This T cell receptor (beta chain) was sequenced in a study of Ad26.COV2.S vaccination and SARS-CoV-2 variants. CDR3 length: 14 amino acids. The germline gives CDR1 SGHVS, CDR2 FQNEAQ. Trimming removed 7 bases from V and 4 bases from J; junction bases left unmatched: 4. Clones were read by immunoSEQ multiplex PCR, and TCRdb kept only the in-frame ones, dropping some. The sample has hundreds of thousands of clones; 70% to 90% are singletons. Documented treatment: around 19 received Ad26.COV2.S at low or high dose, single or two shots; about 5 received placebo; per-sample allocation not given. Vaccine and placebo recipients were sampled on day 63 after the first injection.

The chain links TRBV7-8 to TRBJ2-1; 10 bases agree with TRBD1. Sequences were derived from peripheral blood, sampled in a trial of Ad26.COV2.S vaccine versus placebo. The receptor was derived from a person between 18 and 65 years old who received the Ad26.COV2.S COVID-19 vaccine or a placebo. This CDR3 is CASTTDRGYNEQFF. For the CDR3, the DNA is TGTGCCAGCACCACGGACAGGGGGTACAATGAGCAGTTCTTC.